The 6 T cell receptor beta chains below were found in one sample sequenced in a study of T cells in Graves' hyperthyroidism and ophthalmopathy. The source material, RNA transcripts, was used to amplify TCR beta CDR3 regions. HTBI primers drove first-round RT-PCR of the TCR CDR3. A single record per CDR3 protein comes from TCRdb applying MiXCR to the multiplex PCR reads. The table records around 500,000 distinct CDR3 sequences, 14% of them present only once. Sequencing input: blood. The receptor set was obtained from a woman younger than 30 with Graves' hyperthyroidism.

The J gene is TRBJ1-1, the V gene TRBV29-1, with D unresolved. V was trimmed by 5 bases and J by 1 base, leaving 5 bases between them. Germline V gene data show CDR1 as SQVTM and CDR2 as ANQGSEA. The CDR3 has 11 amino acids. CDR3 amino acids: CSVRENTEAFF. In DNA, the CDR3 is TGCAGCGTTAGGGAGAACACTGAAGCTTTCTTT.

The CDR3 is CASKLAAGYEQYF. CDR3 nucleotide sequence: TGTGCCAGCAAACTAGCGGCGGGCTACGAGCAGTACTTC. The chain has TRBV7-6 and TRBJ2-7, with 8 bases that match TRBD2. The CDR3 is 13 residues long. The V segment lost 7 bases and the J segment 3 bases; nucleotides outside the gene matches: 5. Germline-derived CDR1 and CDR2 are SGHVS and FNYEAQ.

This clonotype was seen many times. V is TRBV29-1 and J is TRBJ1-2; TRBD1 might be the D (5 bases). V was pared by 3 bases and J by 6 bases, with 17 bases between. Germline V gives CDR1 SQVTM, CDR2 ANQGSEA. The CDR3 extends over 14 amino acids. This CDR3 reads CSVETSGTRDGYTF. CDR3 DNA sequence: TGCAGCGTTGAGACTTCTGGGACTCGGGATGGCTACACCTTC.

Ten or more counts support this clonotype. The rearrangement joins TRBV30 to TRBJ1-6, with a tentative D call TRBD1 (5 bases). V lost 0 bases and J 15 bases, leaving 9 bases between the germline ends. CDR1 and CDR2 (germline): GTSNPN, SVGIG (reference sequence). This CDR3 is 11 amino acids long. The CDR3 nucleotides read TGTGCCTGGAGTGTACGGGACCTCCTCCACTTT. It codes for CAWSVRDLLHF.

The chain is built from TRBV12-3 or TRBV12-4 and TRBJ2-5; TRBD1 might be the D (6 bases). Trimming took 6 bases from V and 5 from J, leaving 28 bases between them. The CDR3 is 18 amino acids. CDR3 DNA sequence: TGTGCCAGCAGCCAAGTTCCTGGGGTCAGGGGAACGGTTGAGACCCAGTACTTC. Its protein product is CASSQVPGVRGTVETQYF.

This clonotype turned up a few times. The rearrangement links TRBV24-1 to TRBJ2-1, with 11 positions matching TRBD2. CDR1 and CDR2 from the germline V gene are KGHDR and SFDVKD. The CDR3 loop spans 15 amino acids. The V gene end was trimmed by 5 bases and the J gene end by 9 bases; junction bases not matched to a gene: 8. The chain's CDR3 is CATSGPLAGDFEQFF. The DNA of the CDR3 is TGTGCCACCAGTGGCCCACTAGCGGGAGATTTTGAGCAGTTCTTC.